Each of the 27 T cell receptor beta chains below was sequenced from the same sample in a study of cytomegalovirus exposure and HLA in healthy donors. The PCR contained 60 Vbeta and 13 Jbeta primers. Measured with immunoSEQ multiplex PCR; TCRdb has only the in-frame clones, and not every one. This sample has 95,000 to 150,000 clones, with approximately 80% found just once. Material: PBMCs. Receptors were obtained from a young man in good health and CMV-seronegative.

The chain recombines TRBV6-1 with TRBJ1-2; TRBD1 is a possible D gene (5 bases). V dropped 1 base and J dropped 7 bases, with 13 bases sitting between them. Germline CDR1 and CDR2: MNHNS and SASEGT. This CDR3 is 14 amino acids long. CDR3 protein: CASSEVQGIAGYTF. CDR3 DNA sequence: TGTGCCAGCAGTGAAGTGCAGGGTATCGCTGGCTACACCTTC.

This clone showed up just a few times. The CDR3 nucleotides are TGTGCCAGCAGGACGACAGGGAGTAACTACGAGCAGTACTTC. Translation: CASRTTGSNYEQYF. The chain combines TRBV6-1 with TRBJ2-7, with 7 positions matching TRBD1. With V trimmed by 6 bases and J by 3 bases, 8 bases remained unmatched. Germline V gene sequence: CDR1 MNHNS, CDR2 SASEGT. The CDR3 has 14 amino acids.

The chain links TRBV27 to TRBJ1-2, with D possibly TRBD1 on 5 matching bases. V lost 2 bases, J lost 8 bases, and 15 bases lay in between. CDR1 and CDR2 from the germline V gene are MNHEY and SMNVEV (reference sequence). The CDR3 has 14 residues. DNA for the CDR3: TGTGCCAGCAGTTTACGGCAGGGAGGAAACGGCTACACCTTC. It is translated as CASSLRQGGNGYTF.

This rearrangement joins TRBV6-5 to TRBJ1-1, with 8 bases lining up with TRBD1. The trim removed 6 bases at V and 1 base at J, leaving 4 bases unmatched. Germline V gene data show CDR1 as MNHEY and CDR2 as SVGAGI. This CDR3 spans 14 amino acids. CDR3 nucleotides: TGTGCCAGCAGAACCGGGACAGGGAACACTGAAGCTTTCTTT. This codes for CASRTGTGNTEAFF.

V and J are TRBV25-1 and TRBJ1-1; D gene uncertain. From germline, CDR1 is MGHDK and CDR2 SYGVNS. Between the trimmed V and J ends, which lost 6 bases and 4 bases, there was a span of 12 bases. This CDR3 spans 13 amino acids. This CDR3 reads CASREIGSTEAFF. The CDR3, as DNA: TGTGCCAGCAGGGAGATAGGGAGCACTGAAGCTTTCTTT.

The chain recombines TRBV5-1 with TRBJ2-2; 7 bases are shared with TRBD1. V trimming: 3 bases; J trimming: 2 bases; junction bases outside the gene matches: 7. The CDR3 is made up of 16 amino acids. The germline V gene has CDR1 SGHRS and CDR2 YFSETQ. DNA for the CDR3: TGCGCCAGCAGCTCCCCGGGACAGATAAACACCGGGGAGCTGTTTTTT. This translates into CASSSPGQINTGELFF.

This CDR3 reads CASTPGPGSIYGYTF. CDR3 bases: TGTGCCAGCACCCCAGGTCCAGGTTCCATCTATGGCTACACCTTC. The gene calls are TRBV6-4 and TRBJ1-2; no definite D call. The germline gives CDR1 MRHNA, CDR2 SNTAGT. The CDR3 covers 15 residues. V was shortened by 7 bases and J by 4 bases, with 19 bases between the two germline ends.

The V call is TRBV15, the J call TRBJ2-3, with TRBD2 matching 11 bases. This CDR3 is built from 16 residues. Trimming cost V 0 bases and J 5 bases; bases outside gene matches: 4. Per the germline V gene, CDR1 is LNHNV and CDR2 is YYDKDF (reference sequence). The CDR3 region has the DNA TGTGCCACCAGCAGAGATCGTAGCGGGGGGGGAGATACGCAGTATTTT. Translated, it gives CATSRDRSGGGDTQYF.

This clone was recorded only once. The chain is built from TRBV2 and TRBJ2-1; TRBD2 agrees at 13 bases. The length of the CDR3 is 14 residues. The J segment lost 6 bases and the V segment lost 8 bases, leaving 4 bases of the junction unmatched. The germline V gene has CDR1 SNHLY and CDR2 FYNNEI. For the CDR3, the DNA is TGTGCCAGCCGGGGACTAGCGGGGCCCAATGAGCAGTTCTTC. Protein sequence: CASRGLAGPNEQFF.

This chain uses TRBV9 with TRBJ2-3; a weak D match, TRBD2 (6 bases). Trimming stripped 1 base from V and 1 base from J, with 10 bases between. Germline CDR1 is SGDLS and CDR2 is YYNGEE. The CDR3 spans 15 residues. The CDR3, as DNA: TGTGCCAGCAGCGTACTAGGCGGGGGCACAGATACGCAGTATTTT. It specifies CASSVLGGGTDTQYF. The full variable domain, rest sourced from reference TRBV9 and TRBJ2-3, is DSGVTQTPKHLITATGQRVTLRCSPRSGDLSVYWYQQSLDQGLQFLIQYYNGEERAKGNILERFSAQQFPDLHSELNLSSLELGDSALYFCASSVLGGGTDTQYFGPGTRLTVL.

This clone was counted a few times. The chain employs TRBV7-3 and TRBJ2-2; D not certain. V dropped 5 bases and J dropped 2 bases, with 9 bases sitting between them. There are 14 residues in the CDR3. Germline V gene lookup returns CDR1 SGHTA and CDR2 FQGTGA. DNA for the CDR3: TGTGCCAGCAGCGCCTATCTCAACACCGGGGAGCTGTTTTTT. The encoded protein is CASSAYLNTGELFF.

This rearrangement joins TRBV4-3 to TRBJ1-1; D gene ambiguous. Germline-derived CDR1 and CDR2 are LGHNA and YSLEER. The CDR3 spans 15 residues. V lost 1 base to trimming and J lost 1 base, with 10 bases between them. CDR3 protein: CASSQGARTNTEAFF. The CDR3, as DNA: TGCGCCAGCAGCCAAGGGGCCCGAACGAACACTGAAGCTTTCTTT.

This clone was counted between two and nine times. The rearrangement uses TRBV7-8 and TRBJ1-1; D not certain. Trimming left V 3 bases short and J 1 base short, with 6 bases between. In germline, CDR1 is SGHVS, CDR2 FQNEAQ. CDR3 length: 13 amino acids. The CDR3 here is CASSFYGNTEAFF. The CDR3 DNA follows: TGTGCCAGCAGCTTTTACGGGAACACTGAAGCTTTCTTT.

The genes are TRBV7-6 and TRBJ1-6, with no clear D. V gave up 6 bases and J gave up 7 bases, with 7 bases separating them. This CDR3 is built from 12 residues. The germline gives CDR1 SGHVS, CDR2 FNYEAQ. The CDR3 loop reads CASRDFNSPLHF. CDR3 in DNA: TGTGCCAGCAGAGACTTCAATTCACCCCTCCACTTT.

The chain has TRBV4-3 and TRBJ1-2, with unresolved D. The CDR3 runs 14 residues. The V and J ends lost 2 bases and 4 bases respectively, with 11 bases between them. Germline V lookup: CDR1 LGHNA, CDR2 YSLEER. The CDR3 reads CASSQQSGIYGYTF. Written as DNA, the CDR3 is TGCGCCAGCAGCCAACAGTCGGGGATCTATGGCTACACCTTC.

This chain connects TRBV4-1 to TRBJ1-5; D call uncertain. CDR3 length: 14 residues. Between the trimmed V and J ends, which lost 3 bases and 2 bases, there was a span of 8 bases. CDR1 MGHRA and CDR2 YSYEKL come from the germline V gene. The CDR3 DNA follows: TGCGCCAGCAGCCAGTTACAAGGCAATCAGCCCCAGCATTTT. This gives the protein CASSQLQGNQPQHF.

The V gene is TRBV2, the J gene TRBJ2-5; D perhaps matches TRBD1 (6 bases). Germline CDR1 reads SNHLY; CDR2 reads FYNNEI. CDR3 length: 13 amino acids. V gave up 4 bases and J gave up 3 bases, with 9 bases separating them. The CDR3 protein is CASSGGLEETQYF. The CDR3, as DNA: TGTGCCAGCAGTGGGGGGCTAGAAGAGACCCAGTACTTC.

The rearrangement joins TRBV7-9 to TRBJ2-7, with D unclear. The CDR3 length is 13 residues. Trimming cost V 5 bases and J 5 bases, with 13 bases left between them. Germline loops: CDR1 SEHNR, CDR2 FQNEAQ (reference sequence). The CDR3 DNA reads as TGTGCCAGCAGCCGAACTCCCCGGGACGAGCAGTACTTC. Its protein product is CASSRTPRDEQYF.

This chain connects TRBV19 to TRBJ2-2, with 8 bases matching TRBD2. CDR1 is LNHDA, CDR2 SQIVND, per germline (reference sequence). V lost 4 bases and J lost 7; bases outside the gene matches: 14. This CDR3 spans 17 amino acids. The CDR3 coding sequence is TGTGCCAGTAGTACCCAACACGGGACTAGGGGGGACGGGGAGCTGTTTTTT. This translates into CASSTQHGTRGDGELFF.

V and J are TRBV5-4 and TRBJ2-3; D not certain. The CDR3 extends over 16 amino acids. From germline, CDR1 is SGHNT and CDR2 YYREEE (reference sequence). V shed 5 bases and J shed 0 bases, with 16 bases lying between them. CDR3 DNA: TGTGCCAGCAGTTTTTCCGCGACATCTAGCACAGATACGCAGTATTTT. As protein: CASSFSATSSTDTQYF.

The chain carries TRBV15 and TRBJ2-7, with D possibly matching TRBD2 (5 bases). V lost 6 bases, J lost 6 bases, and 18 bases lay in between. The germline V gene has CDR1 LNHNV and CDR2 YYDKDF (reference sequence). CDR3 length equals 14 residues. CDR3 residues: CATSLDRPRGEQYF. As DNA, the CDR3 is TGTGCCACCAGTCTTGACCGGCCCCGGGGCGAGCAGTACTTC.

The J gene is TRBJ2-7, the V gene TRBV4-3; tentative D call: TRBD2 (6 bases). This CDR3 is 15 amino acids long. The V end lost 0 bases, the J end lost 4 bases, and 13 bases lay between the germline ends. Germline V gene sequence: CDR1 LGHNA, CDR2 YSLEER. The DNA of the CDR3 is TGCGCCAGCAGCCAAGAGGGAAGGGGAGGATACGAGCAGTACTTC. The encoded protein is CASSQEGRGGYEQYF.

This clone came up a few times. The chain uses TRBV7-9 and TRBJ1-1, with D hard to call. The CDR3 totals 15 residues. The ends were cut back, 1 base at V and 7 bases at J, with 16 bases in the middle. The germline CDR1 and CDR2 sequences are SEHNR and FQNEAQ (reference sequence). The CDR3 coding sequence is TGTGCCAGCAGCTTAGTAGTTGGGCCGGGAAGTGAAGCTTTCTTT. It codes for CASSLVVGPGSEAFF.

The chain recombines TRBV4-2 with TRBJ2-1; D is perhaps TRBD1 (7 bases). CDR3 length: 15 residues. Germline V gives CDR1 LGHNA, CDR2 YNFKEQ. V lost 3 bases and J lost 7, with 16 bases in between. CDR3 sequence reads: CASSQEGGTDNEQFF. The CDR3 nucleotides are TGTGCCAGCAGCCAGGAAGGCGGGACAGATAATGAGCAGTTCTTC.

The chain has TRBV28 and TRBJ1-4; D is ambiguous. The CDR3 sequence is 13 residues long. Germline V gene lookup returns CDR1 MDHEN and CDR2 SYDVKM. Trimming shortened V by 2 bases and J by 7 bases, and 8 bases separated the two germline ends. The DNA of the CDR3 is TGTGCCAGCAGTTTACCCAGAGGTGAAAAACTGTTTTTT. Translating gives CASSLPRGEKLFF.

This clone was seen more than once but under ten times. The chain employs TRBV19 and TRBJ1-3; D is uncertain. The germline gives CDR1 LNHDA, CDR2 SQIVND (reference sequence). The CDR3 has 14 residues. Trimming shortened V by 7 bases and J by 6 bases, and 16 bases separated the two germline ends. CDR3 nucleotides: TGTGCCAGTATCCCCGGAGCAGGACTAAACACCATATATTTT. Its translation: CASIPGAGLNTIYF.

V usage is TRBV6-6 and J usage is TRBJ2-1; D remains unclear. Trimming cost V 4 bases and J 3 bases, with 7 bases left between them. The CDR3 is made up of 13 amino acids. Germline loops: CDR1 MNHNY, CDR2 SVGAGI (reference sequence). DNA of the CDR3: TGTGCCAGCAGTTTGGCCAGCTACAATGAGCAGTTCTTC. This gives the protein CASSLASYNEQFF.